These T cell receptor beta chains were read from a single sample in a study of T cells in Graves' hyperthyroidism and ophthalmopathy. TCRdb passed the multiplex PCR reads through MiXCR, listing each CDR3 protein once. Of approximately 510,000 distinct CDR3 sequences in the sample, approximately 48% were seen once. Source material: peripheral blood or thyroid tissue (not recorded which). These receptor sequences come from an adult woman with Graves' disease, either hyperthyroidism or ophthalmopathy (not recorded which). Both conserved end residues are part of each CDR3. The order of the fields is V gene, clone size, J gene, D gene, CDR3 DNA, CDR3 protein. A D gene is named only where the DNA matches it firmly. Rows may omit the clone size; those that give it use once, few, many or a size class.

v_gene: TRBV5-1
abundance: many
j_gene: TRBJ2-7
d_gene: TRBD2
CDR3nt: TGCGCCAGCAGCTTTTCGTCGAGCGGGAGAATATACGAGCAGTACTTC
CDR3aa: CASSFSSSGRIYEQYF

v_gene: TRBV6-5
abundance: many
j_gene: TRBJ1-1
d_gene: TRBD1
CDR3nt: TGTGCCAGCAATCCACAGGGGGCGAGGACTGAAGCTTTCTTT
CDR3aa: CASNPQGARTEAFF

v_gene: TRBV4-2
abundance: many
j_gene: TRBJ2-7
d_gene: .
CDR3nt: TGTGCCAGCAGCCAAGAGCCGCGGTCCTACGAGCAGTACTTC
CDR3aa: CASSQEPRSYEQYF

v_gene: TRBV7-8
abundance: .
j_gene: TRBJ1-5
d_gene: .
CDR3nt: TGTGCCAGCAGCGAGAGGGCGAATAGCAATCAGCCCCAGCATTTT
CDR3aa: CASSERANSNQPQHF

v_gene: TRBV7-9
abundance: many
j_gene: TRBJ1-1
d_gene: .
CDR3nt: TGTGCCAGCAGCTTAGCCTGGAACACTGAAGCTTTCTTT
CDR3aa: CASSLAWNTEAFF

v_gene: TRBV6-6
abundance: .
j_gene: TRBJ1-2
d_gene: .
CDR3nt: TGTGCCAGCCAACGAAACTATGGCTACACCTTC
CDR3aa: CASQRNYGYTF

v_gene: TRBV5-1
abundance: few
j_gene: TRBJ2-6
d_gene: .
CDR3nt: TGCGCCAGCAGCGATCAGAACTCTGGGGCCAACGTCCTGACTTTC
CDR3aa: CASSDQNSGANVLTF

v_gene: TRBV20-1
abundance: .
j_gene: TRBJ1-2
d_gene: .
CDR3nt: TGCAGTGCTAGGCCCACAGCTAACTATGGCTACACCTTC
CDR3aa: CSARPTANYGYTF

v_gene: TRBV9
abundance: many
j_gene: TRBJ2-2
d_gene: TRBD2
CDR3nt: TGTGCCAGCAGCGTAGAGGGACTAGCGGGAGTGTCTGGGGAGCTGTTTTTT
CDR3aa: CASSVEGLAGVSGELFF

v_gene: TRBV7-9
abundance: many
j_gene: TRBJ2-5
d_gene: .
CDR3nt: TGTGCCAGCACCCGTCGGGGTCCGGGGCCAGTGGGGGAGACCCAGTACTTC
CDR3aa: CASTRRGPGPVGETQYF

v_gene: TRBV7-2
abundance: .
j_gene: TRBJ2-3
d_gene: TRBD2
CDR3nt: TGTGCCAGCAGCCGCGGACTAGCGGGAGGAAGTACAGATACGCAGTATTTT
CDR3aa: CASSRGLAGGSTDTQYF

v_gene: TRBV7-6
abundance: many
j_gene: TRBJ1-1
d_gene: .
CDR3nt: TGTGCCAGCAGCCCTATACCCGGGACACCGGAAAACACTGAAGCTTTCTTT
CDR3aa: CASSPIPGTPENTEAFF

v_gene: TRBV6-6
abundance: .
j_gene: TRBJ2-5
d_gene: .
CDR3nt: TGTGCCAGCAGTTACTCGGAACGGGAGACCCAGTACTTC
CDR3aa: CASSYSERETQYF

v_gene: TRBV7-9
abundance: few
j_gene: TRBJ2-7
d_gene: TRBD2
CDR3nt: TGTGCCAGCATGGGACTAGCGAGCTCCTACGAGCAGTACTTC
CDR3aa: CASMGLASSYEQYF

v_gene: TRBV10-3
abundance: .
j_gene: TRBJ2-7
d_gene: .
CDR3nt: TGTGCCATTAGAGACCAGACAGGGAGGCCCTACGAGCAGTACTTC
CDR3aa: CAIRDQTGRPYEQYF

v_gene: TRBV7-9
abundance: few
j_gene: TRBJ2-3
d_gene: TRBD2
CDR3nt: TGTGCCAGCAGCTTCTATAGCGGGGGCACAGATACGCAGTATTTT
CDR3aa: CASSFYSGGTDTQYF

v_gene: TRBV11-2
abundance: few
j_gene: TRBJ1-1
d_gene: .
CDR3nt: TGTGCCAGCAGCCCCCTTGGGGGCCTTATTTCTGAAGCTTTCTTT
CDR3aa: CASSPLGGLISEAFF

v_gene: TRBV6-2/TRBV6-3
abundance: .
j_gene: TRBJ2-7
d_gene: .
CDR3nt: TGTGCCAGCAGATCCTCTGGGGCGAACTACGAGCAGTACTTC
CDR3aa: CASRSSGANYEQYF

v_gene: TRBV18
abundance: .
j_gene: TRBJ1-2
d_gene: .
CDR3nt: TGTGCCAGCTCACCACCCTGGGAAAACTATGGCTACACCTTC
CDR3aa: CASSPPWENYGYTF

v_gene: TRBV7-6
abundance: once
j_gene: TRBJ2-5
d_gene: .
CDR3nt: TGTGCCAGCAGCCAAAGGGTCGGAGAGACCCAGTACTTC
CDR3aa: CASSQRVGETQYF

v_gene: TRBV20-1
abundance: .
j_gene: TRBJ2-7
d_gene: .
CDR3nt: TGCAGTGCTAGATTTCCCCCCTACGAGCAGTACTTC
CDR3aa: CSARFPPYEQYF

v_gene: TRBV15
abundance: .
j_gene: TRBJ2-7
d_gene: .
CDR3nt: TGTGCCACCAGCAGCCTCGACGGGAGCTCCTACGAGCAGTACTTC
CDR3aa: CATSSLDGSSYEQYF

v_gene: TRBV9
abundance: .
j_gene: TRBJ2-2
d_gene: .
CDR3nt: TGTGCCAGCAGCACGCGCCAAGGGGCGGCGGCCGGGGAGCTGTTTTTT
CDR3aa: CASSTRQGAAAGELFF

v_gene: TRBV11-1
abundance: .
j_gene: TRBJ1-2
d_gene: .
CDR3nt: TGTGCCAGCAGTGATGATAGGAGGGCTACGGACTATGGCTACACCTTC
CDR3aa: CASSDDRRATDYGYTF

v_gene: TRBV5-1
abundance: many
j_gene: TRBJ1-4
d_gene: .
CDR3nt: TGCGCCAGCAGCCTGACGGGAGAAAAACTGTTTTTT
CDR3aa: CASSLTGEKLFF